Each of the 19 T cell receptor beta chains below was sequenced from the same sample in a study of human T cells and chemical hapten exposure (dated by TCRdb to the early 2020s). Libraries were constructed by RACE. The sequencer listed for this sample is NextSeq 500. The public reads were quality trimmed at Q25 with fastp and then assembled into clones with MiXCR by TCRdb, keeping productive beta chains. One record per CDR3 amino acid sequence lists the most common genes and DNA. The table for this sample lists some 45,000 distinct CDR3 sequences; about 4.1% of them were counted only once. Under 6.5% of the sample is taken by the ten largest. Per the publication, the time point label means: healthy volunteer bleed at 2 weeks. Total RNA was isolated from unfractionated whole blood collected in Tempus Blood RNA tubes. The sample was whole blood. The receptors here all came from a human donor in good health. Some clones in this sample may be carry-over from other donors' samples.

The gene calls are TRBV30 and TRBJ2-7; D might be TRBD1 (5 bases). V shed 2 bases and J shed 4 bases, with 9 bases lying between them. The CDR3 extends over 12 amino acids. Germline V gene lookup returns CDR1 GTSNPN and CDR2 SVGIG (reference sequence). DNA of the CDR3: TGTGCCTGGAGTCAGGGAATTTACGAGCAGTACTTC. It codes for CAWSQGIYEQYF.

This clonotype was observed many times. The V call is TRBV6-2 or TRBV6-3, the J call TRBJ2-7, with 7 bases matching TRBD2. This CDR3 is 13 amino acids long. V gave up 7 bases and J gave up 7 bases; unmatched junction bases: 10. Germline V CDR1 and CDR2: MNHEY, SVGEGT. Here the CDR3 reads CASTEAGWREQYF. The CDR3 coding sequence is TGTGCCAGCACGGAAGCGGGGTGGAGGGAGCAGTACTTC.

The J gene is TRBJ2-5, the V gene TRBV25-1; D uncertain. Trimming stripped 5 bases from V and 5 bases from J, with 6 bases between. Germline CDR1 and CDR2: MGHDK and SYGVNS. The CDR3 length is 11 residues. The CDR3 nucleotides read TGTGCCAGCAGTTTTAGGGAGACCCAGTACTTC. Encoded protein: CASSFRETQYF.

This clonotype was picked up many times. The chain joins TRBV9 to TRBJ1-2; D may be TRBD1 (6 bases). Trimming cost V 0 bases and J 1 base, with 13 bases left between them. Germline V CDR1 and CDR2: SGDLS, YYNGEE. This CDR3 is 16 amino acids long. In DNA form, the CDR3 reads TGTGCCAGCAGCGTAGCGGACAGTTCTTTTAACTATGGCTACACCTTC. Its translation: CASSVADSSFNYGYTF.

The table lists this clonotype with many counts. The rearrangement links TRBV3-1 to TRBJ1-2, with 11 bases aligning to TRBD1. V was pared by 1 base and J by 4 bases, with 2 bases of the junction left unmatched. Germline V gene sequence: CDR1 LGHDT, CDR2 YNNKEL (reference sequence). The CDR3 extends over 15 amino acids. The CDR3 sequence: CASSQGTGGVYGYTF. As DNA, the CDR3 is TGTGCCAGCAGCCAAGGGACAGGGGGCGTCTATGGCTACACCTTC.

The sample holds many counts of this clonotype. The chain carries TRBV11-2 and TRBJ2-7; D ambiguous. Trimming removed 3 bases from V and 4 bases from J, with 10 bases in between. CDR3 length: 13 residues. Looked up from germline, CDR1 is SGHAT and CDR2 is FQNNGV. The CDR3 coding sequence is TGTGCCAGCAGCTTTTTAACAGTATACGAGCAGTACTTC. It yields the protein CASSFLTVYEQYF.

The V call is TRBV6-2 or TRBV6-3, the J call TRBJ2-3; 9 bases map to TRBD2. In germline, CDR1 is MNHEY, CDR2 SVGEGT. This CDR3 is built from 14 residues. J gave up 5 bases and V 5 bases, and 5 bases lay outside the gene matches. CDR3 DNA: TGTGCCAGCAGTCGGACTAGCGAAGGAGATACGCAGTATTTT. Protein product: CASSRTSEGDTQYF.

This clonotype was picked up many times. J is TRBJ2-3 and V is TRBV28; the D is unclear. CDR1 is MDHEN, CDR2 SYDVKM, per germline. This CDR3 is built from 13 residues. V was trimmed by 3 bases and J by 7 bases, leaving 11 bases between them. The CDR3 spells CASSFLNSYTQYF. DNA for the CDR3: TGTGCCAGCAGTTTTTTGAACAGTTATACGCAGTATTTT. The full variable domain, in which reference TRBV28 and TRBJ2-3 provide the parts outside the CDR3, is DVKVTQSSRYLVKRTGEKVFLECVQDMDHENMFWYRQDPGLGLRLIYFSYDVKMKEKGDIPEGYSVSREKKERFSLILESASTNQTSMYLCASSFLNSYTQYFGPGTRLTVL.

This clonotype was picked up a small number of times. This chain joins TRBV9 and TRBJ2-6, with D unclear. V gave up 3 bases and J gave up 0 bases, with 7 bases separating them. This CDR3 is 15 amino acids long. Germline V lookup: CDR1 SGDLS, CDR2 YYNGEE. For the CDR3, the DNA is TGTGCCAGCAGCGCCCACCTCTCTGGGGCCAACGTCCTGACTTTC. This encodes CASSAHLSGANVLTF.

This clonotype was counted ten times or more. The germline gene is not matched at one end of the junction; a read error may be the cause. The genes are TRBV29-1 and TRBJ1-2, with D perhaps TRBD1 (5 bases). The germline gives CDR1 SQVTM, CDR2 ANQGSEA. CDR3 size: 12 residues. The CDR3 is CSVPRGPGKRSF. The CDR3 coding sequence is TGCAGCGTGCCTCGGGGACCGGGAAAGAGGTCCTTC.

This clonotype was seen many times. This chain connects TRBV20-1 to TRBJ2-5; D might be TRBD2 (6 bases). CDR1 DFQATT and CDR2 SNEGSKA come from the germline V gene (reference sequence). CDR3 length equals 14 residues. The ends were cut back, 1 base at V and 0 bases at J, with 9 bases in the middle. Written as DNA, the CDR3 is TGCAGTGCTAGAGCGGGCGGGAACCAAGAGACCCAGTACTTC. It translates to CSARAGGNQETQYF.

This clonotype has a count of ten or more. The V gene is TRBV20-1, the J gene TRBJ2-3, with D possibly TRBD2 on 6 matching bases. The CDR3 runs 14 residues. Trimming took off 6 bases at V and 0 bases at J, with 13 bases between the two ends. Germline assignment: CDR1 DFQATT and CDR2 SNEGSKA (reference sequence). The CDR3 DNA follows: TGCAGTGCCCCCCGCGGGGAGAGCACAGATACGCAGTATTTT. Protein sequence: CSAPRGESTDTQYF.

This clonotype has ten or more counts. The chain combines TRBV4-1 with TRBJ2-5, with 8 positions matching TRBD2. This CDR3 contains 13 residues. V shed 7 bases and J 1 base; nucleotides not matched to a gene: 2. Germline V lookup: CDR1 MGHRA, CDR2 YSYEKL. CDR3 bases: TGCGCCAGCAATAGCGGGATCCAAGAGACCCAGTACTTC. Its protein product is CASNSGIQETQYF.

Ten or more counts support this clonotype. V usage is TRBV12-3 or TRBV12-4 and J usage is TRBJ2-1; possibly TRBD1 for D (6 bases). CDR3 length equals 12 residues. Trimming pared 7 bases from V and 9 bases from J, leaving 13 bases between. CDR3 amino acids: CASTYLGAEQFF. In DNA, the CDR3 is TGTGCCAGCACCTACTTGGGGGCTGAGCAGTTCTTC.

Ten or more counts support this clonotype. The genes are TRBV27 and TRBJ2-5; TRBD2 aligns across 8 bases. Germline trimming cut 4 bases from V and 2 bases from J; bases unmatched to any gene: 6. The CDR3 consists of 15 residues. Per germline, CDR1 MNHEY and CDR2 SMNVEV (reference sequence). Here the CDR3 reads CASSYQGLEQETQYF. The CDR3 nucleotides read TGTGCCAGCAGTTACCAGGGACTAGAGCAAGAGACCCAGTACTTC.

This clonotype was seen ten or more times. V and J are TRBV28 and TRBJ2-7; no firm D call. Germline lookup yields CDR1 MDHEN and CDR2 SYDVKM. Deletions cut 6 bases from V and 0 bases from J, with 24 bases between. The CDR3 is made up of 18 amino acids. The DNA for the CDR3 is TGTGCCAGCAGCTCACCCCCGGGCCGCGGAAGTTCCTCCTACGAGCAGTACTTC. It translates to CASSSPPGRGSSSYEQYF.

The chain recombines TRBV5-1 with TRBJ1-3; tentatively, D is TRBD1 (6 bases). Germline V gives CDR1 SGHRS, CDR2 YFSETQ. The CDR3 has 15 amino acids. Trimming left V 2 bases short and J 0 bases short, with 9 bases between. The CDR3 loop is CASSFGRGSGNTIYF. CDR3 bases: TGCGCCAGCAGCTTCGGCAGGGGCTCTGGAAACACCATATATTTT.

The table lists this clonotype with a few counts. CDR3 DNA: TGTGCCAGCAGCCCCGGACTGCCCTCCTACAATGAGCAGTTCTTC. It translates to CASSPGLPSYNEQFF. This sequence joins TRBV6-6 and TRBJ2-1; maybe TRBD2 (5 bases). CDR3 size: 15 residues. With 6 bases removed from V and 0 bases from J, the gap between germline ends came to 12 bases. Germline assignment: CDR1 MNHNY and CDR2 SVGAGI (reference sequence).

There are many counts of this clonotype. V gene TRBV5-1 combines with J gene TRBJ2-7; D not certain. V was pared by 0 bases and J by 0 bases, with 10 bases between. This CDR3 is built from 15 residues. From germline, CDR1 is SGHRS and CDR2 YFSETQ. CDR3 sequence: CASSLVAASSYEQYF. The CDR3 DNA sequence: TGCGCCAGCAGCTTGGTGGCAGCGAGCTCCTACGAGCAGTACTTC.